In its sample, the clone carrying this T cell receptor beta chain was seen many times. Time point denoted: newly diagnosed GD, antithyroid drugs for less than 3 months. Researchers made the TCR library from RNA that was extracted from PBMCs. Germline-derived CDR1 and CDR2 are SGHRS and YFSETQ. V lost 0 bases and J lost 2, with 12 bases in between. CDR3 length: 15 amino acids. The data were taken from a study of regulatory T cells in long-lasting Graves disease. Both iRepertoire HTBI primers and Arm-PCR of CDR3 regions were used to build the TCR beta libraries. TCRdb independently ran MiXCR on the multiplex PCR reads; one entry per CDR3 protein. This sample has 400,000 to 650,000 distinct CDR3 sequences, with roughly a sixth found just once. This sample also appeared in a second study, on T cells in Graves' hyperthyroidism and ophthalmopathy.

This chain connects TRBV5-1 to TRBJ2-7; TRBD2 is a possible D gene (5 bases). The sample in question was peripheral blood mononuclear cells (PBMCs), obtained at new diagnosis, from a patient treated with antithyroid drugs. This receptor was identified in a woman aged 35 to 60 with Graves disease. CDR3 residues: CASSLVGGKPYEQYF. The CDR3 nucleotides read TGCGCCAGCAGCTTGGTCGGAGGCAAGCCCTACGAGCAGTACTTC.